This TCR beta chain stems from a study of Graves' ophthalmopathy and Graves' hyperthyroidism. The wider study: The authors collected peripheral blood at initial diagnosis, before any treatment.

CDR3 regions of TCR beta were amplified from RNA transcripts. Second-round multiplex PCR came after first-round RT-PCR with HTBI primers. TCRdb re-analysed the multiplex PCR reads in MiXCR, keeping a single row per CDR3 protein. Of 650,000 to 800,000 distinct CDR3 sequences in the sample, about 40% are singletons; the top ten hold over 2.5%. The CDR3 length is 15 residues. V lost 2 bases to trimming and J lost 3 bases, with 10 bases between them. CDR1 is MGHDK and CDR2 is SYGVNS in the germline V gene. With a duration under 3 months, ophthalmopathy in the donors showed moderate-to-severe activity, CAS ≥3 and NOSPECS ≥4. Researchers turned away patients with other autoimmune diseases, uncontrolled infections, pregnancy or lactation. The PBMCs were taken from roughly 9.3 ml of fresh peripheral blood.

This sequence joins TRBV25-1 and TRBJ1-4; a possible D gene is TRBD1 (6 bases). Sample: peripheral blood. This sequence originates from an adult man with Graves' ophthalmopathy. In DNA form, the CDR3 reads TGTGCCAGCAGTGAAGCGGGGGGGCCTAATGAAAAACTGTTTTTT. Its translation: CASSEAGGPNEKLFF.